The 19 T cell receptor beta chains presented below share a single source sample, sequenced in a study of patients and donors after allogeneic stem cell transplantation. TCRdb reprocessed the RT-PCR reads with MiXCR, giving one entry per CDR3 protein. Of a few hundred thousand distinct CDR3 sequences in the sample, 11% to 15% were seen once. The sequencing input was blood, either unsorted or a sorted T cell fraction (not recorded which). The receptors here all came from a human donor who was either an allogeneic HSCT recipient or a stem cell or donor lymphocyte infusion donor (not recorded which). It is not recorded whose cells these are; they may come from a transplant donor.

The chain couples TRBV11-1 to TRBJ2-7, with 11 bases aligning to TRBD2. Germline CDR1 reads SGHAT; CDR2 reads FQDESV (reference sequence). The CDR3 has 18 residues. With 7 bases clipped from V and 0 bases from J, the junction kept 14 bases outside the gene matches. The CDR3 reads CASTVRTGLAEDSYEQYF. Written as DNA, the CDR3 is TGTGCCAGCACCGTTCGGACGGGACTAGCGGAAGACTCCTACGAGCAGTACTTC.

This clonotype was seen a single time. The chain combines TRBV5-1 with TRBJ2-3; TRBD1 agrees at 8 bases. The length of the CDR3 is 15 residues. Unmatched junction bases numbered 5, after V lost 2 bases and J lost 3 bases. The germline V gene encodes CDR1 SGHRS and CDR2 YFSETQ. This CDR3 is CASSLRTGSTDTQYF. The CDR3 DNA is TGCGCCAGCAGCTTAAGGACAGGGAGTACAGATACGCAGTATTTT. Based on the CDR3 plus reference TRBV5-1 and TRBJ2-3, the full variable domain is KAGVTQTPRYLIKTRGQQVTLSCSPISGHRSVSWYQQTPGQGLQFLFEYFSETQRNKGNFPGRFSGRQFSNSRSEMNVSTLELGDSALYLCASSLRTGSTDTQYFGPGTRLTVL.

This clonotype was detected many times. The chain employs TRBV12-3 or TRBV12-4 and TRBJ2-2; TRBD2 agrees at 8 bases. The CDR3 loop spans 15 amino acids. V lost 7 bases, J lost 5 bases, and 9 bases stayed unmatched. CDR3 amino acids: CASIVSGSRTGELFF. DNA for the CDR3: TGTGCCAGCATCGTGAGCGGGAGTCGTACCGGGGAGCTGTTTTTT.

This clonotype has more than one count but fewer than ten. V is TRBV19 and J is TRBJ1-6; tentative D call: TRBD1 (6 bases). The CDR3 is made up of 14 amino acids. The V end lost 5 bases, the J end lost 5 bases, and 10 bases lay between the germline ends. CDR1 is LNHDA and CDR2 is SQIVND in the germline V gene (reference sequence). The CDR3 loop reads CASSAQGDNSPLHF. The CDR3 nucleotides read TGTGCCAGTAGTGCACAGGGAGATAATTCACCCCTCCACTTT.

V usage is TRBV12-3 or TRBV12-4 and J usage is TRBJ2-3, with TRBD2 matching over 9 bases. V gave up 6 bases and J gave up 7 bases; unmatched junction bases: 8. The CDR3 totals 14 residues. The CDR3 reads CASSQAGGLHTQYF. In nucleotides, the CDR3 is TGTGCCAGCAGCCAGGCGGGGGGGCTCCATACGCAGTATTTT.

This clonotype was recorded a few times. The rearrangement joins TRBV5-6 to TRBJ1-5; D remains unclear. This CDR3 contains 13 residues. Germline V gives CDR1 SGHDT, CDR2 YYEEEE. V lost 1 base and J lost 5, with 7 bases in between. The CDR3 region is CASSLSPDQPQHF. CDR3 bases: TGTGCCAGCAGCTTGTCACCCGATCAGCCCCAGCATTTT.

This clonotype was counted a few times. Here the CDR3 reads CASSLGMGGSTEAFF. The CDR3, as DNA: TGTGCCAGCAGCTTAGGAATGGGAGGGAGCACTGAAGCTTTCTTT. The chain couples TRBV7-2 to TRBJ1-1; D not resolved. Trimming shortened V by 1 base and J by 4 bases, and 13 bases separated the two germline ends. CDR1 is SGHTA, CDR2 FQGNSA, per germline. The CDR3 totals 15 residues.

V is TRBV6-2 or TRBV6-3 and J is TRBJ1-5; D unresolved. CDR3 length: 15 residues. The ends were cut back, 6 bases at V and 6 bases at J, with 18 bases in the middle. Germline V CDR1 and CDR2: MNHEY, SVGEGT. CDR3 loop: CASSILREGGQPQHF. The CDR3 region has the DNA TGTGCCAGCAGCATCCTGAGGGAGGGCGGTCAGCCCCAGCATTTT.

This clonotype occurred many times. V and J are TRBV12-3 or TRBV12-4 and TRBJ1-1, with D maybe TRBD1 (5 bases). The CDR3 totals 14 residues. Between the trimmed V and J ends, which lost 6 bases and 4 bases, there was a span of 15 bases. CDR3 protein: CASRLQVGGTEAFF. The CDR3 DNA follows: TGTGCCAGCAGGCTACAGGTTGGGGGCACTGAAGCTTTCTTT.

V gene TRBV12-3 or TRBV12-4 combines with J gene TRBJ1-1, with unresolved D. V lost 8 bases and J lost 4, with 20 bases in between. The CDR3 sequence is 15 residues long. The CDR3 here is CASSTGPTPGTEAFF. The CDR3 nucleotides read TGTGCCAGCTCCACGGGCCCGACGCCAGGCACTGAAGCTTTCTTT.

V is TRBV11-1 and J is TRBJ2-1; the match to TRBD2 covers 15 bases. CDR3 length: 18 amino acids. Germline V gene data show CDR1 as SGHAT and CDR2 as FQDESV (reference sequence). With 10 bases clipped from V and 5 bases from J, the junction kept 15 bases outside the gene matches. As DNA, the CDR3 is TGTGCCACCAAGGAGGGGACTAGCGGGAGGTCCTTTAACAATGAGCAGTTCTTC. Encoded protein: CATKEGTSGRSFNNEQFF.

The chain is built from TRBV15 and TRBJ2-5; 7 nucleotides align to TRBD1. The junction had 4 bases not matched to a gene; V was cut back by 0 bases and J by 3 bases. The CDR3 consists of 15 residues. Per germline, CDR1 LNHNV and CDR2 YYDKDF (reference sequence). For the CDR3, the DNA is TGTGCCACCAGCAGAGAGAACAGGGGAAAAGAGACCCAGTACTTC. Amino acid sequence: CATSRENRGKETQYF.

The chain couples TRBV2 to TRBJ1-4, with TRBD1 identical over 7 bases. The CDR3 has 15 amino acids. V lost 11 bases and J lost 1; bases outside the gene matches: 10. CDR1 and CDR2 from the germline V gene are SNHLY and FYNNEI. Here the CDR3 reads CARRDSQLTNEKLFF. The CDR3 nucleotides are TGTGCCCGCCGGGACAGTCAGTTAACTAATGAAAAACTGTTTTTT.

The CDR3 DNA sequence: TGTGCCAGCTCACCGACAGGGTACGGAGGAGGGACCCAGTACTTC. Its protein is CASSPTGYGGGTQYF. J is TRBJ2-5 and V is TRBV18; 7 positions agree with TRBD1. V was pared by 3 bases and J by 7 bases, with 11 bases of the junction left unmatched. CDR3 size: 15 residues. The germline CDR1 and CDR2 sequences are KGHSH and LQKENI. Filled out from reference TRBV18 and TRBJ2-5, the complete variable domain reads NAGVMQNPRHLVRRRGQEARLRCSPMKGHSHVYWYRQLPEEGLKFMVYLQKENIIDESGMPKERFSAEFPKEGPSILRIQQVVRGDSAAYFCASSPTGYGGGTQYFGPGTRLLVL.

This clonotype came up many times. The chain recombines TRBV4-3 with TRBJ1-2; 7 positions match TRBD1. CDR1 is LGHNA and CDR2 is YSLEER in the germline V gene. The length of the CDR3 is 14 residues. Unmatched junction bases numbered 7, after V lost 1 base and J lost 8 bases. The chain's CDR3 is CASSQVEGAYGYTF. Written as DNA, the CDR3 is TGCGCCAGCAGCCAAGTTGAGGGGGCCTACGGCTACACCTTC.

The genes are TRBV19 and TRBJ1-4; a weak D match, TRBD1 (5 bases). This CDR3 region has 16 residues. Germline lookup yields CDR1 LNHDA and CDR2 SQIVND (reference sequence). V was shortened by 3 bases and J by 0 bases, with 11 bases between the two germline ends. Here the CDR3 reads CASSMTSGSTNEKLFF. The CDR3 DNA reads as TGTGCCAGTAGTATGACCTCAGGGTCAACTAATGAAAAACTGTTTTTT.

The rearrangement uses TRBV7-8 and TRBJ2-2, with D possibly matching TRBD1 (9 bases). Deletions cut 5 bases from V and 4 bases from J, with 23 bases between. Germline assignment: CDR1 SGHVS and CDR2 FQNEAQ. The CDR3 loop spans 18 amino acids. In DNA, the CDR3 is TGTGCCAGCAGCCCGAGTATAGCGGGACAGGGCCGCACCGGGGAGCTGTTTTTT. This sequence encodes CASSPSIAGQGRTGELFF.

This clonotype was recorded a few times. The chain couples TRBV18 to TRBJ1-2; no reliable D call. CDR3 length equals 11 residues. The V end lost 5 bases, the J end lost 9 bases, and 10 bases lay between the germline ends. In germline, CDR1 is KGHSH, CDR2 LQKENI. The CDR3 bases are TGTGCCAGCTCAACCCAGGCAAGCTACACCTTC. Translated: CASSTQASYTF.

Comment on this clonotype: The junction shows a germline mismatch at one end, possibly a read error. This sequence joins TRBV7-3 and TRBJ2-1, with D hard to call. CDR1 is SGHTA, CDR2 FQGTGA, per germline. The length of the CDR3 is 15 residues. CDR3 protein: CSSSTGPEYYNEQFF. In nucleotides, the CDR3 is TGTTCCAGCAGCACTGGGCCGGAGTACTACAATGAGCAGTTCTTC.